This entry features one T cell receptor (beta chain) sequence. Its specificity is not known. The V end was cut by 1 base, the J end by 8 bases, with 18 bases between. The CDR3 has 16 amino acids. Germline-derived CDR1 and CDR2 are SGHDT and YYEEEE. This record comes from a study of cytomegalovirus exposure and HLA in healthy donors. Whole-study results and caveats: The tendency of first-cohort TCR clusters to co-occur in the 100 to 150 validation repertoires was identified by a subsequent analysis.

Assay: immunoSEQ multiplex PCR; the TCRdb copy retains only in-frame clones and omits some. Among roughly 130,000 clones listed, around nine tenths were seen once. The sequence was obtained from a man aged 30-40 years in good health and CMV-seronegative. The V call is TRBV5-6, the J call TRBJ1-4; D gene ambiguous. Sequences were obtained from PBMCs. The CDR3 reads CASSLRTSGLNEKLFF. As DNA, the CDR3 is TGTGCCAGCAGCTTGCGAACTTCTGGGCTTAACGAAAAACTGTTTTTT.